This T cell receptor beta chain was identified during a study of cytomegalovirus exposure and HLA in healthy donors. Study conclusions and caveats: The authors later linked a missense DCLRE1C variant to TCR beta V- and J-gene trimming.

The PCR had 60 Vbeta and 13 Jbeta primers. Repertoires were generated with immunoSEQ multiplex PCR, while TCRdb's copy carries only in-frame clones and drops some. This repertoire shows around 210,000 clones, approximately 81% found once; its top ten account for 0.2% to 0.25%. Turning to this clone: No antigen is known for it.

With V trimmed by 4 bases and J by 4 bases, 11 bases remained unmatched. CDR1 MNHNS and CDR2 SASEGT come from the germline V gene. CDR3 length: 16 amino acids. This TCR derives from a girl aged 2-10 years in good health and CMV-seronegative. The V gene is TRBV6-1, the J gene TRBJ2-5, with 8 bases fitting TRBD2. The sample consisted of PBMCs. The chain's CDR3 is CASSGWQRGSVETQYF. The CDR3 nucleotides are TGTGCCAGCAGTGGGTGGCAGCGGGGGTCGGTAGAGACCCAGTACTTC.